These T cell receptor beta chains were read from a single sample in a study of shared clonotypes between healthy human individuals. Profiling relied on immunoSEQ multiplex PCR, and the TCRdb table lists in-frame clones only, not all of them. The table has over a million clones, around 95% seen once. Sequenced sample: naive CD4+ T cells sorted from blood. These receptors all come from a man aged 30-40 years in good health. The CDR3 runs from the conserved cysteine through the conserved F or W. Each record gives: clone size, J gene, V gene, D gene, CDR3 DNA, CDR3 protein. A D gene is named only where the DNA matches it firmly. Where a row states a size, it is once, few, many or the class of an expanded clone; other rows omit it.

abundance: .; j_gene: TRBJ2-7; v_gene: TRBV10-2; d_gene: .; CDR3nt: TGCGCCAGCAGTGAGAGGGGGATAACCTACGAGCAGTACTTC; CDR3aa: CASSERGITYEQYF
abundance: once; j_gene: TRBJ1-1; v_gene: TRBV4-1; d_gene: .; CDR3nt: TGCGCCAGCAGCCAACTACAGGGAAACGTGGGAGGGGAAGCTTTCTTT; CDR3aa: CASSQLQGNVGGEAFF
abundance: .; j_gene: TRBJ1-1; v_gene: TRBV29-1; d_gene: .; CDR3nt: TGCAGCGTTGCTCCCCTCCTCAGGGGCCTGGCCACTGAAGCTTTCTTT; CDR3aa: CSVAPLLRGLATEAFF
abundance: .; j_gene: TRBJ2-7; v_gene: TRBV5-4; d_gene: .; CDR3nt: TGTGCCAGCAGCTTGGAACAGGCCTCCTACGAGCAGTACTTC; CDR3aa: CASSLEQASYEQYF
abundance: .; j_gene: TRBJ1-4; v_gene: TRBV28; d_gene: TRBD1; CDR3nt: TGTGCCAGCAGATACCAGGGGGCCCACAATGAAAAACTGTTTTTT; CDR3aa: CASRYQGAHNEKLFF
abundance: .; j_gene: TRBJ1-4; v_gene: TRBV7-6; d_gene: .; CDR3nt: TGTGCCAGCAGCCGCCTGGACCCATACGCCGGTGATGAAAAACTGTTTTTT; CDR3aa: CASSRLDPYAGDEKLFF
abundance: .; j_gene: TRBJ2-2; v_gene: TRBV15; d_gene: TRBD2; CDR3nt: TGTGCCACCAGCAGAGATTTTGGTAGTGGACTAGCGGGCTCGAACACCGGGGAGCTGTTTTTT; CDR3aa: CATSRDFGSGLAGSNTGELFF
abundance: .; j_gene: TRBJ1-1; v_gene: TRBV10-3; d_gene: TRBD1; CDR3nt: TGTGCCATCAGACAGGGGGTGTTGAACACTGAAGCTTTCTTT; CDR3aa: CAIRQGVLNTEAFF
abundance: .; j_gene: TRBJ2-7; v_gene: TRBV6-1; d_gene: TRBD2; CDR3nt: TGTGCCAGCAGAAGGACTAGCGGGATCCTGAACGAGCAGTACTTC; CDR3aa: CASRRTSGILNEQYF
abundance: .; j_gene: TRBJ2-3; v_gene: TRBV5-1; d_gene: .; CDR3nt: TGCGCCAGCAGCTTGGACGACACAGATACGCAGTATTTT; CDR3aa: CASSLDDTDTQYF
abundance: .; j_gene: TRBJ2-7; v_gene: TRBV6-5; d_gene: TRBD1; CDR3nt: TGTGCCAGCAGTTACGGCCTCGGACAGGCCTACGAGCAGTACTTC; CDR3aa: CASSYGLGQAYEQYF
abundance: .; j_gene: TRBJ2-7; v_gene: TRBV20-1; d_gene: .; CDR3nt: TGCAGTGCTAGCCGTAGAAACGAGCAGTACTTC; CDR3aa: CSASRRNEQYF
abundance: .; j_gene: TRBJ1-5; v_gene: TRBV19; d_gene: .; CDR3nt: TGTGCCAGTAGTCCCACCGAAGGGCAATTCCAGCCCCAGCATTTT; CDR3aa: CASSPTEGQFQPQHF
abundance: .; j_gene: TRBJ1-1; v_gene: TRBV18; d_gene: TRBD1; CDR3nt: TGTGCCAGCATACAGGGGGCCAACACTGAAGCTTTCTTT; CDR3aa: CASIQGANTEAFF
abundance: .; j_gene: TRBJ2-5; v_gene: TRBV21-1; d_gene: .; CDR3nt: TGTGCCAGCAGCTTGCCCCCAATACGGAGTAGCGGGATGGCAGAGACCCAGTACTTC; CDR3aa: CASSLPPIRSSGMAETQYF
abundance: .; j_gene: TRBJ1-2; v_gene: TRBV28; d_gene: .; CDR3nt: TGTGCCAGCAGTCCCCAGGGCTATGGCTACACCTTC; CDR3aa: CASSPQGYGYTF
abundance: .; j_gene: TRBJ2-4; v_gene: TRBV7-8; d_gene: .; CDR3nt: TGTGCCAGCAGCTTAGCGCGGCCCGGACTAGCCAAAAACATTCAGTACTTC; CDR3aa: CASSLARPGLAKNIQYF
abundance: .; j_gene: TRBJ2-7; v_gene: TRBV5-1; d_gene: TRBD1; CDR3nt: TGCGCCAGCAGCTTGGCCGGGACAGGACTCTACGAGCAGTACTTC; CDR3aa: CASSLAGTGLYEQYF
abundance: .; j_gene: TRBJ2-7; v_gene: TRBV5-1; d_gene: TRBD2; CDR3nt: TGCGCCAGCAGCGCGTCCGGGACTAGAGAGGAGCAGTACTTC; CDR3aa: CASSASGTREEQYF
abundance: .; j_gene: TRBJ1-5; v_gene: TRBV7-2; d_gene: TRBD1; CDR3nt: TGTGCCAGCAGCCTGATAGGGGGCATGAATCAGCCCCAGCATTTT; CDR3aa: CASSLIGGMNQPQHF
abundance: .; j_gene: TRBJ2-2; v_gene: TRBV5-6; d_gene: .; CDR3nt: TGTGCCAGCAGAATCAGGGCGGGGCTGAACACCGGGGAGCTGTTTTTT; CDR3aa: CASRIRAGLNTGELFF
abundance: .; j_gene: TRBJ2-2; v_gene: TRBV2; d_gene: .; CDR3nt: TGTGCCAGCAGTCCCCTCGGGGAGCTGTTTTTT; CDR3aa: CASSPLGELFF
abundance: .; j_gene: TRBJ2-5; v_gene: TRBV11-2; d_gene: .; CDR3nt: TGTGCCAGCAGCCCGGATCGCGGCAGGGCCGGGTTCGAGACCCAGTACTTC; CDR3aa: CASSPDRGRAGFETQYF
abundance: .; j_gene: TRBJ2-1; v_gene: TRBV5-4; d_gene: .; CDR3nt: TGTGCCAGCAGCTATTACAATGAGCAGTTCTTC; CDR3aa: CASSYYNEQFF
abundance: once; j_gene: TRBJ2-7; v_gene: TRBV7-3; d_gene: TRBD2; CDR3nt: TGTGCCAGCAGCCGCCCGGGAGGGGAGCAGTACTTC; CDR3aa: CASSRPGGEQYF
abundance: .; j_gene: TRBJ2-1; v_gene: TRBV7-2; d_gene: .; CDR3nt: TGTGCCAGCAGCTTAGGCCGGGTGTCCCACAATGAGCAGTTCTTC; CDR3aa: CASSLGRVSHNEQFF
abundance: .; j_gene: TRBJ1-5; v_gene: TRBV6-1; d_gene: .; CDR3nt: TGTGCCAGCAATCGACAGAGTACGGAGCCCCAGCATTTT; CDR3aa: CASNRQSTEPQHF
abundance: once; j_gene: TRBJ2-1; v_gene: TRBV10-3; d_gene: TRBD2; CDR3nt: TGTGCCATCAGTGACCTTAGCGGGAGGGGTAATGAGCAGTTCTTC; CDR3aa: CAISDLSGRGNEQFF
abundance: .; j_gene: TRBJ1-1; v_gene: TRBV5-1; d_gene: .; CDR3nt: TGCGCCAGCAGTAACAGGACGAACACTGAAGCTTTCTTT; CDR3aa: CASSNRTNTEAFF
abundance: .; j_gene: TRBJ2-2; v_gene: TRBV5-1; d_gene: .; CDR3nt: TGCGCCAGCAGCCCCGCGGCTGCCGACGCCGGGGAGCTGTTTTTT; CDR3aa: CASSPAAADAGELFF
abundance: once; j_gene: TRBJ1-2; v_gene: TRBV19; d_gene: TRBD1; CDR3nt: TGTGCCAGTAGTATAGACGTCAGGGGGCGAGATGGCTACACCTTC; CDR3aa: CASSIDVRGRDGYTF
abundance: .; j_gene: TRBJ1-5; v_gene: TRBV6-1; d_gene: TRBD1; CDR3nt: TGTGCCAGCAGTGAAACCGGGACAGTGCCCGGTCAGCCCCAGCATTTT; CDR3aa: CASSETGTVPGQPQHF
abundance: .; j_gene: TRBJ2-5; v_gene: TRBV11-3; d_gene: .; CDR3nt: TGTGCCAGCAGCTTAGTATCGGAGACCCAGTACTTC; CDR3aa: CASSLVSETQYF
abundance: .; j_gene: TRBJ2-2; v_gene: TRBV19; d_gene: .; CDR3nt: TGTGCCAGTAGTATAGCGGGGCGGGCCGCCATGGCGGAGCTGTTTTTT; CDR3aa: CASSIAGRAAMAELFF
abundance: .; j_gene: TRBJ2-7; v_gene: TRBV5-6; d_gene: .; CDR3nt: TGTGCCAGCAGCCTGTTGGGTTCGGGTTTAACCTACGAGCAGTACTTC; CDR3aa: CASSLLGSGLTYEQYF
abundance: .; j_gene: TRBJ2-1; v_gene: TRBV2; d_gene: .; CDR3nt: TGTGCCAGCAGTACGGACGGTACATCGCACAATGAGCAGTTCTTC; CDR3aa: CASSTDGTSHNEQFF
abundance: once; j_gene: TRBJ2-1; v_gene: TRBV6-6; d_gene: .; CDR3nt: TGTGCCAGCATTACTCAGGCCTACAATGAGCAGTTCTTC; CDR3aa: CASITQAYNEQFF
abundance: .; j_gene: TRBJ2-5; v_gene: TRBV10-3; d_gene: TRBD1; CDR3nt: TGTGCCATCAGTGAGGTCAGGGGGCGAGAGACCCAGTACTTC; CDR3aa: CAISEVRGRETQYF
abundance: .; j_gene: TRBJ2-6; v_gene: TRBV6-5; d_gene: .; CDR3nt: TGTGCCAGCAGTCCTCGGGGGGCCAACGTCCTGACTTTC; CDR3aa: CASSPRGANVLTF
abundance: .; j_gene: TRBJ2-6; v_gene: TRBV7-8; d_gene: TRBD1; CDR3nt: TGTGCCAGCAGCTTAATTGGCAGGGGGATTAGGTTATCTGGGGCCAACGTCCTGACTTTC; CDR3aa: CASSLIGRGIRLSGANVLTF
abundance: .; j_gene: TRBJ2-1; v_gene: TRBV9; d_gene: TRBD2; CDR3nt: TGTGCCAGCAGCGTAGAACTTACGGGGGCAGCGGGAGGGCCGTCCTACAATGAGCAGTTCTTC; CDR3aa: CASSVELTGAAGGPSYNEQFF
abundance: .; j_gene: TRBJ2-7; v_gene: TRBV28; d_gene: TRBD1; CDR3nt: TGTGCCAGCAGTTACCGGGACAGTGGGTATGGAAGGAGCGAGCAGTACTTC; CDR3aa: CASSYRDSGYGRSEQYF
abundance: .; j_gene: TRBJ1-4; v_gene: TRBV7-9; d_gene: .; CDR3nt: TGTGCCAGCAGCTCCAAGACACCGCCAACTAATGAAAAACTGTTTTTT; CDR3aa: CASSSKTPPTNEKLFF
abundance: .; j_gene: TRBJ1-3; v_gene: TRBV28; d_gene: .; CDR3nt: TGTGCCAGCAGTCCCCGTGAACCGCTCTCTGGAAACACCATATATTTT; CDR3aa: CASSPREPLSGNTIYF
abundance: .; j_gene: TRBJ1-2; v_gene: TRBV5-1; d_gene: TRBD1; CDR3nt: TGCGCCAGCAAGCCGGGGCAGGGGGCAGGAGGCTACACCTTC; CDR3aa: CASKPGQGAGGYTF
abundance: .; j_gene: TRBJ2-7; v_gene: TRBV27; d_gene: .; CDR3nt: TGTGCCAGCAGTTTAAAGTCAGGGACCGAGCAGTACTTC; CDR3aa: CASSLKSGTEQYF